Described below is a single T cell receptor (beta chain) sequence and its context. This CDR3 comprises 16 residues. The ends lost 2 bases at V and 8 bases at J; junction bases unmatched: 11. The germline gives CDR1 SGHTS, CDR2 YDEGEE. TCRdb's table, derived via immunoSEQ multiplex PCR, lists solely in-frame clones and lacks some. This table holds 300,000 to 400,000 clones, 89% found once. Followed longitudinally, the Seattle patients had been enrolled during active infection. This entry comes from a study of blood T cell repertoires in COVID-19. Study context: The United States, Italy and Spain were the sources of the acute and convalescent COVID-19 samples. Sample material is recorded as cDNA or gDNA derived from T cells, B-cell-depleted T cells, or PBMCs.

The sequence derives from a woman aged 30 to 39 with COVID-19, enrolled during active disease. This chain links TRBV5-8 with TRBJ1-4, with TRBD1 matching 8 bases. Material: peripheral blood. CDR3 in DNA: TGTGCCAGCAGCTTATACCCCAGGGGGCTGGGGGAAAAACTGTTTTTT. Its translation: CASSLYPRGLGEKLFF.